This T cell receptor (beta chain) was sequenced in a study of regulatory T cells in long-lasting Graves disease (dated by TCRdb to the early 2020s). At the level of the whole study: Persistent Graves' disease meant more than 5 years of antithyroid drug treatment with TSH receptor autoantibodies that stayed positive. This study used TCR sequencing and RNA sequencing of peripheral blood to compare persistent Graves' disease patients against newly diagnosed Graves' disease patients. The study was conducted in China and was registered as a clinical trial. A total of about 33 samples underwent TCR sequencing, from roughly 13 patients with persistent Graves' disease and some 20 patients with newly diagnosed Graves' disease. On average, persistent Graves' disease patients in the clinical cohort had been on antithyroid drugs for approximately ten years.

Explained via the paper, the time point label denotes: persistent/refractory GD, antithyroid drugs over 5 years with positive TRAb. For both TCR sequencing and RNA sequencing, RNA was extracted from PBMCs in TRIzol. Graves' disease was diagnosed according to American Thyroid Association guidelines. The patients came from an endocrinology department in Xi'an, China. Each patient gave approximately 9.7 milliliters of peripheral blood, collected in an EDTA anticoagulant tube. Ficoll Paque Plus density gradient separation was used to isolate PBMCs, and no additional T cell sorting was done. An Agilent 2100 Bioanalyzer and agarose gel were used to assess RNA quality, and a NanoDrop 2000 was used to measure RNA concentration. The CDR3 spans 15 residues, from the cysteine through the phenylalanine. Only the CDR3 portion is preserved as DNA: 45 bases, with reading frame beginning at the first base. V lost 7 bases and J lost 4 bases; the stretch between them is 16 bases long.

To note about this clonotype: Which antigen it targets is not known. No clone much larger than this one lies a single base away; base qualities are absent.

The library was generated by multiplex PCR. The instrument given in TCRdb is Illumina HiSeq 4000. TCR beta libraries were built with iRepertoire HTBI primers and Arm-PCR amplification of CDR3 regions. Before sequencing, the PCR products underwent gel purification. The original pipeline was this. Gene usage analysis of CDR3 amino acid clonotypes relied on the 60 or so TRBV and about 13 TRBJ segments identified across samples. COPE and FqMerger were used to merge the filtered high-quality paired reads into contigs. BLAST was used to align contigs to the IMGT TRBV, TRBD and TRBJ reference genes, and CDR3 was defined following IMGT. Any clonotype with a frequency above 0.1% was counted as a highly expanded clone. Repertoire diversity was measured by Shannon entropy, and V-J evenness by the Gini coefficient. A clonotype was considered public if more than one individual shared it. The raw public reads went through TCRdb reprocessing: fastp at Q25, MiXCR clone calling, in-frame beta chains kept. Duplicate CDR3 protein sequences are folded into a single record with the most common DNA and genes. The V and J calls come from TCRdb's annotation, not from the publication. The sample table contains approximately 690,000 distinct CDR3 sequences; only one count was recorded for around 30% of them. 42% of the sample rests with the top ten.

The paper's findings and limits, for the study overall: Compared with newly diagnosed patients, persistent Graves' disease patients had lower TCR Shannon entropy and fewer highly expanded clones, which suggests clonal expansion. The small sample size was acknowledged by the authors as a limitation that may reduce accuracy. Persistent disease showed preferential use of TRBV28, TRBJ1-2 and TRBJ2-5, whereas newly diagnosed disease favored TRBV20-1 and TRBJ2-1. Sequencing and analysis were limited to the TCR beta chain. Patients with persistent disease shared more public clonotypes (roughly 2,900) than newly diagnosed patients did (966). Peripheral blood alone was examined, since thyroid tissue, which constituted the primary lesion, could not be accessed.

This TCR was recovered from a female donor with Graves disease. This sequence uses TRBV12-3 or TRBV12-4 and TRBJ2-2, with the identity of the D gene unclear. The sample consisted of peripheral blood mononuclear cells (PBMCs), taken when the disease was refractory, from a patient treated with antithyroid drugs. The DNA sequence follows: TGTGCCAGCACCCGGAGAGGTTCTACCACCGGGGAGCTGTTTTTT. This translates into CASTRRGSTTGELFF.